These 25 T cell receptor beta chains were sequenced from one sample in a study of cytomegalovirus exposure and HLA in healthy donors. PCR used 60 Vbeta primers and 13 Jbeta primers. Some clones are missing from TCRdb's copy, which holds only in-frame ones; the method was immunoSEQ multiplex PCR. This table holds over 150,000 clones, about 71% found once. The specimen was PBMCs. The receptors were sampled from a man aged 50-60 years in good health and CMV-seronegative.

In DNA form, the CDR3 reads TGCGCCAGCAGCTTTACGGGGGATGAGACCCAGTACTTC. It translates to CASSFTGDETQYF. The chain carries TRBV5-1 and TRBJ2-5; the D gene is possibly TRBD2 (6 bases). The V gene's germline CDR1 is SGHRS and CDR2 YFSETQ. V was cut by 2 bases and J by 5 bases, with 10 bases left in between. The CDR3 contains 13 residues.

The chain uses TRBV10-1 and TRBJ2-5; TRBD1 aligns across 7 bases. The DNA end lines up better with TRBJ2-7; the J call may be wrong. The V gene's germline CDR1 is WNHNN and CDR2 SYGVQD (reference sequence). This CDR3 has 13 amino acids. The DNA of the CDR3 is TGCGCCAGCAGTCGACAGGGCTCCTACGAGCAGTACTTC. Its protein product is CASSRQGSYEQYF.

This clone was counted once. The chain recombines TRBV5-4 with TRBJ2-3; TRBD1 matches 7 bases. Germline loops: CDR1 SGHNT, CDR2 YYREEE (reference sequence). The CDR3 runs to 17 residues. The J segment lost 6 bases and the V segment lost 3 bases, leaving 16 bases of the junction unmatched. The CDR3 reads CASSSGQQLLPKDTQYF. CDR3 nucleotides: TGTGCCAGCAGCTCGGGACAGCAACTCCTCCCGAAGGATACGCAGTATTTT. Based on the CDR3 plus reference TRBV5-4 and TRBJ2-3, the full variable domain is ETGVTQSPTHLIKTRGQQVTLRCSSQSGHNTVSWYQQALGQGPQFIFQYYREEENGRGNFPPRFSGLQFPNYSSELNVNALELDDSALYLCASSSGQQLLPKDTQYFGPGTRLTVL.

A note on this clone: Other DNA sequences in this sample translate to the same CDR3. The chain is built from TRBV5-1 and TRBJ1-5, with D unresolved. The germline V and J ends were trimmed by 0 bases and 1 base, with 8 bases remaining between them. CDR1 and CDR2 (germline): SGHRS, YFSETQ. The CDR3 is made up of 15 amino acids. The CDR3 region is CASSLDGVSNQPQHF. DNA for the CDR3: TGCGCCAGCAGCTTGGACGGAGTGAGCAATCAGCCCCAGCATTTT.

V gene TRBV19 combines with J gene TRBJ2-7, with 7 positions matching TRBD1. Germline trimming cut 8 bases from V and 2 bases from J; bases unmatched to any gene: 0. Germline V lookup: CDR1 LNHDA, CDR2 SQIVND (reference sequence). The CDR3 length is 11 residues. CDR3 bases: TGTGCCAGTGGGACAGCCTACGAGCAGTACTTC. The encoded protein is CASGTAYEQYF.

The chain is built from TRBV9 and TRBJ2-1, with D possibly TRBD1 on 6 matching bases. V shed 4 bases and J shed 5 bases, with 13 bases lying between them. CDR1 is SGDLS, CDR2 YYNGEE, per germline. This CDR3 has 14 amino acids. CDR3 nucleotides: TGTGCCAGCAGCCGAGGGGGAAGGGACAATGAGCAGTTCTTC. The encoded protein is CASSRGGRDNEQFF.

The V and J genes are TRBV2 and TRBJ2-7; 11 bases match TRBD1. The V gene's germline CDR1 is SNHLY and CDR2 FYNNEI. CDR3 length: 15 residues. The V gene end was trimmed by 6 bases and the J gene end by 2 bases; junction bases not matched to a gene: 6. In DNA form, the CDR3 reads TGTGCCAGCAGGGCTTGGACAGGGGGCACCTACGAGCAGTACTTC. It encodes CASRAWTGGTYEQYF.

The CDR3 loop is CASSTGLMNTEAFF. CDR3 DNA: TGTGCCAGCAGCACAGGGCTCATGAACACTGAAGCTTTCTTT. The rearrangement joins TRBV7-3 to TRBJ1-1, with a weak D call TRBD1 (6 bases). The length of the CDR3 is 14 residues. Germline CDR1 is SGHTA and CDR2 is FQGTGA. V was clipped by 5 bases and J by 0 bases, with 10 bases between them.

The chain joins TRBV28 to TRBJ1-3, with a weak D call TRBD1 (6 bases). Trimming shortened V by 9 bases and J by 2 bases, and 11 bases separated the two germline ends. Germline CDR1 reads MDHEN; CDR2 reads SYDVKM. This CDR3 region has 13 residues. CDR3 protein: CARDGTPGNTIYF. DNA for the CDR3: TGTGCCAGGGACGGGACACCTGGAAACACCATATATTTT.

The chain's CDR3 is CASKPGGPYEQYF. CDR3 DNA sequence: TGTGCCAGCAAGCCGGGAGGGCCCTACGAGCAGTACTTC. The rearrangement uses TRBV28 and TRBJ2-7, with TRBD2 identical over 8 bases. V lost 7 bases, J lost 2 bases, and 4 bases stayed unmatched. Germline loops: CDR1 MDHEN, CDR2 SYDVKM. CDR3 length: 13 amino acids.

The V and J genes are TRBV6-1 and TRBJ1-1; 7 bases agree with TRBD1. The CDR3 loop spans 13 amino acids. Germline lookup yields CDR1 MNHNS and CDR2 SASEGT. The trim removed 4 bases at V and 6 bases at J, leaving 5 bases unmatched. For the CDR3, the DNA is TGTGCCAGCAGTGCCCAGGGGGTTCCTGAAGCTTTCTTT. It encodes CASSAQGVPEAFF.

This clone was recorded a few times. The chain links TRBV6-4 to TRBJ2-3; D remains ambiguous. This CDR3 is built from 13 residues. V lost 6 bases to trimming and J lost 6 bases, with 13 bases between them. In germline, CDR1 is MRHNA, CDR2 SNTAGT. Written as DNA, the CDR3 is TGTGCCAGCAGAACCCCCCCCGCGGATACGCAGTATTTT. It is translated as CASRTPPADTQYF.

This clone occurred a few times. The chain is built from TRBV28 and TRBJ1-1; D might be TRBD1 (6 bases). CDR3 length: 13 amino acids. V was clipped by 8 bases and J by 7 bases, with 17 bases between them. Germline values: CDR1 MDHEN, CDR2 SYDVKM. This CDR3 reads CASRGREGNEAFF. The CDR3 DNA follows: TGTGCCAGCCGGGGGCGGGAGGGGAATGAAGCTTTCTTT.

This chain joins TRBV7-2 and TRBJ2-7; TRBD1 matches at 10 bases. Germline V CDR1 and CDR2: SGHTA, FQGNSA. There are 13 residues in the CDR3. V lost 8 bases and J lost 3; bases outside the gene matches: 4. The CDR3 region is CASSGTGVYEQYF. CDR3 sequence (DNA): TGTGCCAGCTCCGGGACAGGGGTCTACGAGCAGTACTTC.

The chain recombines TRBV6-1 with TRBJ2-1; 7 bases are a match to TRBD1. This CDR3 has 14 residues. The V segment lost 6 bases and the J segment 4 bases; nucleotides outside the gene matches: 6. CDR1 MNHNS and CDR2 SASEGT come from the germline V gene. The CDR3, as DNA: TGTGCCAGCAGCTTTGGACAGGCGTACAATGAGCAGTTCTTC. It codes for CASSFGQAYNEQFF.

V gene TRBV6-1 combines with J gene TRBJ2-3; 14 bases map to TRBD2. V trimming: 2 bases; J trimming: 2 bases; junction bases outside the gene matches: 9. CDR1 is MNHNS and CDR2 is SASEGT in the germline V gene. The CDR3 length is 19 residues. The CDR3 sequence is CASSELRLAGGGNTDTQYF. CDR3 sequence (DNA): TGTGCCAGCAGTGAACTGCGACTAGCGGGGGGGGGTAACACAGATACGCAGTATTTT.

This sequence joins TRBV10-3 and TRBJ2-4; 8 bases align to TRBD2. Trimming cost V 8 bases and J 5 bases; bases outside gene matches: 5. The CDR3 totals 13 residues. Germline V gene lookup returns CDR1 ENHRY and CDR2 SYGVKD. The CDR3 coding sequence is TGTGCCATCTCCGGGACTAGTCAAAACATTCAGTACTTC. It codes for CAISGTSQNIQYF.

This clone has just one count. This chain joins TRBV15 and TRBJ1-2; 8 bases are a match to TRBD1. Germline CDR1 is LNHNV and CDR2 is YYDKDF (reference sequence). Trimming removed 3 bases from V and 7 bases from J; junction bases left unmatched: 7. The CDR3 sequence is 14 residues long. The CDR3 protein is CATSSRLTGGGYTF. The CDR3 bases are TGTGCCACCAGCAGCCGACTCACAGGGGGTGGCTACACCTTC.

This clone was picked up one time. The chain employs TRBV4-1 and TRBJ1-4; unclear D gene. CDR1 is MGHRA and CDR2 is YSYEKL in the germline V gene. V lost 4 bases to trimming and J lost 7 bases, with 7 bases between them. The CDR3 loop spans 12 amino acids. In DNA form, the CDR3 reads TGCGCCAGCAGCCGACCGGGTGAAAAACTGTTTTTT. Its translation is CASSRPGEKLFF.

The chain is built from TRBV15 and TRBJ2-5; 7 bases align to TRBD2. The DNA end lines up better with TRBJ2-7; the J call may be wrong. Looked up from germline, CDR1 is LNHNV and CDR2 is YYDKDF (reference sequence). This CDR3 region has 14 residues. The CDR3 DNA reads as TGTGCCACCAGCAGAGCTGGGGGGGGATACGAGCAGTACTTC. Protein product: CATSRAGGGYEQYF.

The chain carries TRBV7-2 and TRBJ1-1, with 10 bases aligning to TRBD1. CDR3 size: 16 residues. V shed 1 base and J 3 bases; nucleotides not matched to a gene: 5. Germline V CDR1 and CDR2: SGHTA, FQGNSA. The CDR3 spells CASSLGWGTGDTEAFF. DNA of the CDR3: TGTGCCAGCAGCTTAGGATGGGGGACAGGGGACACTGAAGCTTTCTTT.

The chain uses TRBV9 and TRBJ1-6; 11 bases are shared with TRBD1. The CDR3 covers 16 residues. The germline CDR1 and CDR2 sequences are SGDLS and YYNGEE. With V trimmed by 4 bases and J by 8 bases, 8 bases remained unmatched. CDR3 sequence reads: CASSPRTGGVYSPLHF. CDR3 nucleotides: TGTGCCAGCAGCCCAAGGACAGGGGGCGTTTATTCACCCCTCCACTTT.

This clone was observed a few times. The rearrangement uses TRBV19 and TRBJ1-5, with D unclear. The CDR3 runs to 13 residues. Germline assignment: CDR1 LNHDA and CDR2 SQIVND (reference sequence). Trimming stripped 0 bases from V and 4 bases from J, with 4 bases between. As DNA, the CDR3 is TGTGCCAGTAGTATAGAGGCTAATCAGCCCCAGCATTTT. This codes for CASSIEANQPQHF.

This clone was picked up one time. The gene calls are TRBV5-1 and TRBJ2-7, with D possibly TRBD1 on 6 matching bases. Germline values: CDR1 SGHRS, CDR2 YFSETQ. This CDR3 is built from 13 residues. V lost 2 bases and J 2 bases, leaving 8 bases between the germline ends. The CDR3 DNA reads TGCGCCAGCAGCTTCGGACAGACCTACGAGCAGTACTTC. This gives the protein CASSFGQTYEQYF.

This chain joins TRBV5-6 and TRBJ1-6; no definite D call. CDR3 length: 15 amino acids. The V and J ends lost 4 bases and 7 bases respectively, with 15 bases between them. The V gene's germline CDR1 is SGHDT and CDR2 YYEEEE. Here the CDR3 reads CASSPGGGANSPLHF. CDR3 in DNA: TGTGCCAGCAGCCCGGGTGGTGGCGCAAATTCACCCCTCCACTTT.